The rows below give T cell receptor beta chains drawn from one sample of a study of monozygotic twins with inflammatory bowel disease. Reprocessing the 5' RACE reads, TCRdb reports a single entry for every CDR3 protein and omits DNA. This table holds hundreds of thousands of distinct CDR3 sequences. The sequencing sample was made of blood. These receptors were obtained from a human donor with ulcerative colitis or Crohn's disease, or a healthy co-twin of an affected twin (not recorded which). Each CDR3 is given with its conserved first and last residue.

TRBJ2-1 | TRBV24-1 | CATSGDGTSWDNEQFF
TRBJ2-2 | TRBV20-1 | CSARDKRTGNTGELFF
TRBJ1-6 | TRBV7-2 | CASSLGALRTGYPLHF
TRBJ1-4 | TRBV12-3/TRBV12-4 | CASSFGQGAREKLFF
TRBJ2-5 | TRBV7-9 | CASSFPKDRGPKETQYF
TRBJ1-6 | TRBV15 | CATSRKVDRGSPLHF
TRBJ2-1 | TRBV20-1 | CSARATSGSSEQFF
TRBJ2-3 | TRBV12-3/TRBV12-4 | CASSFPSGGAPDTQYF
TRBJ1-5 | TRBV20-1 | CSARRDRSLEPGNQPQHF
TRBJ2-7 | TRBV29-1 | CSVKRGSGGEQYF
TRBJ2-7 | TRBV4-3 | CASSQEDSSYEQYF
TRBJ2-4 | TRBV11-1 | CASSLGGQGAENIQYF
TRBJ2-2 | TRBV9 | CASSVISGGPNTGELFF
TRBJ2-7 | TRBV7-2 | CASTRTGNYEQYF
TRBJ2-7 | TRBV28 | CASNWGPPYEQYF
TRBJ2-7 | TRBV6-6 | CASSSGNYEQYF
TRBJ2-7 | TRBV6-6 | CASRPQEGIYEQYF
TRBJ2-1 | TRBV5-1 | CASRLTSGGAVYNEQFF
TRBJ2-7 | TRBV12-3/TRBV12-4 | CASSPQGVSYEQYF
TRBJ1-2 | TRBV6-1 | CASSGVYYGYTF
TRBJ2-7 | TRBV12-3/TRBV12-4 | CASSLVGTGAYEQYF
TRBJ1-1 | TRBV7-9 | CASSLASGAVGQRPFF
TRBJ2-1 | TRBV6-2/TRBV6-3 | CASSYRGASYNEQFF
TRBJ1-2 | TRBV20-1 | CSALPGTGSGYTF
TRBJ2-5 | TRBV30 | CAWSVGGPYQETQYF
TRBJ2-2 | TRBV6-2/TRBV6-3 | CASHQPPAGELFF
TRBJ1-4 | TRBV7-2 | CASSQRGGRVEKLFF
TRBJ1-5 | TRBV12-3/TRBV12-4 | CASSFRSGTGGNQPQHF
TRBJ2-5 | TRBV5-1 | CASSLAVRVWETQYF
TRBJ2-4 | TRBV7-9 | CASSLGQGLSAKNIQYF
TRBJ2-1 | TRBV5-1 | CASSFDRLARHNEQFF
TRBJ2-4 | TRBV24-1 | CATSDTGTGNIQYF
TRBJ1-2 | TRBV12-3/TRBV12-4 | CASSYRTGGSSYGYTF
TRBJ2-1 | TRBV15 | CATSRSKLAGGYNEQFF
TRBJ1-2 | TRBV9 | CASSVVESYGYTF
TRBJ2-1 | TRBV5-1 | CASSLERGMELPSYNEQFF